These T cell receptor beta chains were read from a single sample in a study of blood T cells in healthy people across ages. MiXCR, applied by TCRdb to the 5' RACE reads, yields one record per CDR3 protein. The sample holds approximately 780,000 distinct CDR3 sequences, roughly 25% seen once. These same records also appear under a second study, on T cells of mothers and their children.

Source material: blood. These receptors were taken from a boy younger than 18 in good health. CDR3s leave out the opening cysteine and the closing phenylalanine or tryptophan.

J	V	CDR3
-	TRBV7-9	ASSLVSGVYEQY
TRBJ2-3	TRBV7-8	ASSARTSGGTDTQY
TRBJ1-2	TRBV24-1	ATSDSTGDGYT
TRBJ2-1	TRBV11-2	ASSFGRDNRPF
TRBJ2-5	TRBV28	ASSLEGKTQY
TRBJ2-1	TRBV7-2	ASSWTTYNEQF
TRBJ2-1	TRBV6-1	ASSRTGGISYNEQF
TRBJ2-5	TRBV20-1	SARYRGGRETQY
TRBJ2-3	TRBV7-9	ASSLVQGRPDTQY
TRBJ2-1	TRBV2	ASRVLRHNEQF
TRBJ2-7	TRBV7-8	ASSLRLTGTYEQY
TRBJ1-4	TRBV20-1	SARAGSNNEKLF
TRBJ2-4	TRBV12-3/TRBV12-4	ASSLTPENIQY
TRBJ2-1	TRBV9	ASSVGADNEQF
TRBJ2-4	TRBV11-2	ASSPPQGIQY
TRBJ1-2	TRBV29-1	SVAGAA
TRBJ1-3	TRBV10-3	AIRDNRGVLGNTIY
TRBJ1-2	TRBV2	ARIQGGANYGYT
-	TRBV7-6	ASSLQGVEQY
-	TRBV21-1	ASSKDAGTYNEQF
TRBJ1-2	TRBV6-2/TRBV6-3	ASSRPGQGTLSFGHT
TRBJ1-4	TRBV20-1	SARDRGQGTNEKLF
TRBJ1-1	TRBV6-1	ASSEGKGTGTEAF
-	TRBV28	ASSQTSPNEQF
TRBJ1-1	TRBV19	AGSIEGEAF
TRBJ1-2	TRBV7-9	ASSQGTGPGDGYT
TRBJ2-5	TRBV25-1	ASSDPRGGRETQY
TRBJ2-5	TRBV5-6	ASSLPQWGGQETQY
TRBJ2-5	TRBV6-5	ASSYSRGRVNQETQY
TRBJ2-5	TRBV7-9	ASRPIRQTETQY
TRBJ1-4	TRBV4-1	ASSHRGGTDALKLF
TRBJ2-4	TRBV25-1	ASSEYLEGAKNIQY
TRBJ1-4	TRBV29-1	SGGREPGEKLF
TRBJ2-4	TRBV6-5	ASSYGSRDHIQY
-	TRBV4-1	ASIQVSGSSYEQY
TRBJ2-7	TRBV9	ASSVEVAGGEQY
TRBJ2-3	TRBV18	ASSPPGRESTDTQY
TRBJ2-7	TRBV6-2/TRBV6-3	ASSYPRQGRPYEQY
TRBJ1-6	TRBV9	ASSGLSSYNSPLH
TRBJ1-2	TRBV5-1	ASSLMGTGDLSGYT
TRBJ2-7	TRBV28	ASSLGQGAPRY
TRBJ2-3	TRBV7-9	ASSHRAATDTQY
TRBJ2-1	TRBV6-1	ASMGRVYNEQF
TRBJ2-5	TRBV6-1	ASSQRGTGRETQY
TRBJ2-3	TRBV7-3	ASSRTGRGGTDTQY
TRBJ2-5	TRBV5-1	ASSIQGEVSDTQY
TRBJ1-1	TRBV18	ASSPPRGGRNTEAF
TRBJ1-1	TRBV12-3/TRBV12-4	ASSLMENTEAF
TRBJ2-2	TRBV29-1	SVDGTANTGELF
TRBJ2-1	TRBV3-1	ASSQDGSSYNEQF
TRBJ1-5	TRBV12-3/TRBV12-4	ASSSSGWNQPQH
TRBJ1-1	TRBV6-1	ASSDIRSNTEAF
TRBJ1-5	TRBV2	ASSHDSHDQPQH
TRBJ2-5	TRBV7-3	ASSPDEETQY
TRBJ2-2	TRBV7-3	ASSQKGNTGELF
TRBJ2-3	TRBV7-3	ACSSGLAGTDTQY
TRBJ1-4	TRBV29-1	SVVKGATNEKLF
TRBJ2-7	TRBV4-2	ASSRTSDSYEQY
-	TRBV12-3/TRBV12-4	ASSSLSGGAASSYEQY